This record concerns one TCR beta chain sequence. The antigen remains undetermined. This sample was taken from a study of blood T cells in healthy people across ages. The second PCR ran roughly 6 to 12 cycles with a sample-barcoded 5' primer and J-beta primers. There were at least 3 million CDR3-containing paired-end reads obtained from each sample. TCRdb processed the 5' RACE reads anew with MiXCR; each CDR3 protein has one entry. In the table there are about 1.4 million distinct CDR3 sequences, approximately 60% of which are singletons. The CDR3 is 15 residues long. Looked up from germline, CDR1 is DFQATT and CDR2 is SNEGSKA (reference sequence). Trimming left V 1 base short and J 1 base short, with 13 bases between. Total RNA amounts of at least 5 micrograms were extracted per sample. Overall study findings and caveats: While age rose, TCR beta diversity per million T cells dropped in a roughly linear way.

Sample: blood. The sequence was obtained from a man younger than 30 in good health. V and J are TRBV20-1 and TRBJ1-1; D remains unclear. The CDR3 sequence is CSARGPQVSNTEAFF. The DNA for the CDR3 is TGCAGTGCTAGAGGTCCACAAGTTTCGAACACTGAAGCTTTCTTT.